This T cell receptor (beta chain) was obtained from a study of blood T cell repertoires in COVID-19. This clone came up a few times. With 3 bases removed from V and 0 bases from J, the gap between germline ends came to 14 bases. From germline, CDR1 is DFQATT and CDR2 SNEGSKA (reference sequence). The CDR3 is 15 residues long. The method was immunoSEQ multiplex PCR; TCRdb's version includes in-frame clones alone and lacks a portion of them. The sample consists of just over 650,000 clones, about 90% of them appearing once. The chain is built from TRBV20-1 and TRBJ1-1; perhaps TRBD1 as D (5 bases). Sequenced input: peripheral blood. This sequence originates from a woman younger than 30 with acute or convalescent COVID-19. CDR3 DNA: TGCAGTGCTAGTAGGGGTGGGGATATGAACACTGAAGCTTTCTTT. Translating gives CSASRGGDMNTEAFF.